This T cell receptor beta chain was documented in a study of Graves' ophthalmopathy and Graves' hyperthyroidism (dated by TCRdb to 2017 to 2018). Turning to the overall study: Peripheral blood was collected at initial diagnosis, prior to any treatment. To tell Graves' ophthalmopathy apart from Graves' hyperthyroidism, and to predict which patients would progress to ophthalmopathy, the study relied on TCR beta repertoire signatures. In total, 135 blood samples were TCR-sequenced: approximately 42 ophthalmopathy, some 75 hyperthyroidism and roughly 17 hyperthyroidism-to-ophthalmopathy patients. A discovery set of about a hundred patients (roughly 41 ophthalmopathy, under 65 stable hyperthyroidism) was enrolled to explore V-J signatures distinguishing ophthalmopathy from hyperthyroidism. For independent validation, a separate cohort was made up of approximately 19 hyperthyroidism patients plus 17 patients who later progressed from hyperthyroidism to ophthalmopathy. In over 5 hyperthyroidism patients, the T-cell repertoires found in thyroid tissue were compared with those found in blood. Once sampling was done, hyperthyroidism patients were given methimazole at a starting dose of 30 mg daily, while ophthalmopathy patients were given high-dose intravenous methylprednisolone. For training and testing, the 100 or so patients in the discovery cohort were randomly divided in a 7:3 ratio. Overall study outcomes, separate from this receptor: In cross-validation, the 13-signature model distinguished ophthalmopathy from stable hyperthyroidism with more than 85% sensitivity and 81.08% specificity, while in the test set the corresponding values were about 79% and 69%. Most expanded thyroid clonotypes with frequency above 0.001 were also detected in blood, suggesting blood repertoires may reflect the thyroid immune response. In validation, the model predicted ophthalmopathy progression with less than 71% sensitivity and approximately 75% specificity; more than ten predicted patients were CT-confirmed with GO in a median of approximately 6.5 months. No statistical method was used to set the sample size in advance, and the investigators knew which group each participant was assigned to.

CDR1 SGHAT and CDR2 FQNNGV are derived from the germline V gene. The CDR3 contains 16 residues, cysteine and phenylalanine counted. Only the CDR3 portion is preserved as DNA: 48 bases, with reading frame beginning at the first base. Between the V and J ends, shortened by 1 base and 1 base respectively, the junction contains 13 bases. Stable hyperthyroidism was defined as no progression to ophthalmopathy within 18 months of follow-up. Hyperthyroidism patients were newly diagnosed, were aged 18 to 65 years, and had a disease duration under 2 months. Patients with other autoimmune diseases, uncontrolled infections, pregnancy or lactation were excluded from the study. Clinical symptoms, serum thyroxine, TRAb, thyroid ultrasound and orbital computed tomography were used for diagnosis. PBMCs were isolated from approximately 10 ml of fresh peripheral blood by Ficoll-Paque density gradient centrifugation. Total RNA was extracted using Trizol reagent, and RNA quality was checked on an Agilent 2100 Bioanalyzer.

As for this clonotype: Its antigen target is currently unknown. No qualities accompany the bases; no much larger clone lies one base away.

For repertoire sequencing, TCR beta CDR3 regions were amplified from RNA transcripts. The first round was an RT-PCR using HTBI primers with the Qiagen OneStep RT-PCR kit, and this first round was followed by a second-round multiplex PCR, then size selection and purification. The libraries underwent paired-end sequencing with 100 bp reads on an Illumina HiSeq2000. Per the source publication's procedure: Reads were processed with SOAPnuke, discarding reads with adapters, uncalled bases, mean Phred below 15, or no exact constant-primer or identifier match. COPE v1.2.5 was used to merge high-quality paired reads. Each unique nucleotide sequence was defined as a clonotype, and clonotypes were aligned to IMGT TRB V, D and J references with MiTCR v1.1. Only V-J combinations with frequency above 0.0001 were analysed, covering about 99% of repertoires. For each V-J combination, a TCR clonal expansion and chaos score was defined as the ratio of F50 clonal expansion to chaos observed in the TCRdist matrix. Welch's t-statistics and random forest were used to narrow the features down to 13 V-J combinations, which were then fed into a naive Bayes classifier. Thyroid-blood repertoire similarity was quantified with the Morisita-Horn index. TCRdb reworked the public reads: Q25 trimming with fastp, MiXCR clone assembly, productive beta chains retained. One record per CDR3 amino acid sequence lists the most common genes and DNA. The V and J calls follow TCRdb's processing rather than the paper's. Across this sample there are hundreds of thousands of distinct CDR3 sequences, with approximately 22% seen only once. Approximately 6.9% of the sample goes to the ten largest clones.

The sequenced sample was peripheral blood. The chain employs TRBV11-2 and TRBJ1-1; there is no confident call for the D gene. The sequence derives from a woman in her late teens or twenties with stable Graves' hyperthyroidism. Some clones in this sample may be carry-over from other donors' samples. Donor details come from another sample of the same person, matched by shared clones. The DNA sequence is as follows: TGTGCCAGCAGCTTAGGAACTCGATCCCAGAACACTGAAGCTTTCTTT. Protein translation: CASSLGTRSQNTEAFF.